The sequence of this T cell receptor (beta chain) was determined in a study of blood T cell repertoires in COVID-19. At the level of the study: Samples came from the United States, Italy and Spain, spanning acute and convalescent COVID-19. Nucleic acid was either cDNA or gDNA, and it came from T cells, B-cell-depleted T cells, or PBMCs.

The germline CDR1 and CDR2 sequences are SQVTM and ANQGSEA. V was pared by 6 bases and J by 5 bases, with 8 bases of the junction left unmatched. This CDR3 spans 13 amino acids. This clone has more than one count but fewer than ten. In the source study's methods: Reference gene primers were amplified, and this amplification served to estimate nucleated cell counts. TCRdb's copy holds only in-frame clones and misses some; the assay was immunoSEQ multiplex PCR. V and J calls and clone size are as listed in that table; D and trimming were resolved from the DNA. The sample yields around 170,000 clones, approximately 80% seen once.

The sequence came from a human donor in a cohort sampled during active COVID-19. J is TRBJ1-2 and V is TRBV29-1; 8 positions match TRBD1. The sequenced sample was peripheral blood. CDR3 in DNA: TGCAGCGTGACAGGGGAGTTGTGGTATGGCTACACCTTC. This translates into CSVTGELWYGYTF.